This T cell receptor (beta chain) originates from a study of T cell responses to AZD1222 COVID-19 vaccine. General study points: The donors showed a predominance of white British ancestry and of females, with possible underestimation of clonal diversity.

Regarding this clone: As yet, its antigen is unknown.

The repertoire was sequenced with immunoSEQ multiplex PCR; TCRdb's copy has only in-frame clones and lacks some. The profile covers 100,000 to 150,000 clones, with over 75% appearing a single time and about 10% taken by the ten largest. Looked up from germline, CDR1 is MNHEY and CDR2 is SVGEGT. V lost 4 bases to trimming and J lost 7 bases; unmatched junction nucleotides: 9. This CDR3 has 15 amino acids. The rearrangement uses TRBV6-2 or TRBV6-3 and TRBJ1-5, with 8 bases fitting TRBD1. The sample in question was peripheral blood, obtained on day 0 of AZD1222 vaccination. The receptor was isolated from an adult in good health. CDR3 residues: CASSSIQGDSQPQHF. The CDR3 coding sequence is TGTGCCAGCAGTTCAATACAGGGGGACAGCCAGCCCCAGCATTTT.